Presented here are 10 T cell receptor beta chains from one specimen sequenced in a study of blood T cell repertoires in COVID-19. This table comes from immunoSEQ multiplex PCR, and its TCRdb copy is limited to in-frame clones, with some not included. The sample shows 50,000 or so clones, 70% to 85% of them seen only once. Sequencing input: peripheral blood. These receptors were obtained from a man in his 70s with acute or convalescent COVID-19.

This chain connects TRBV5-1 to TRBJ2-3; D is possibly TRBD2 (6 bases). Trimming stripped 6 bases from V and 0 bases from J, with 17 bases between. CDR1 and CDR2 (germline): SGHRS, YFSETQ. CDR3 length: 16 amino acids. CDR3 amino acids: CASTGGVSISTDTQYF. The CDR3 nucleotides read TGCGCCAGCACCGGGGGAGTCTCCATTAGCACAGATACGCAGTATTTT.

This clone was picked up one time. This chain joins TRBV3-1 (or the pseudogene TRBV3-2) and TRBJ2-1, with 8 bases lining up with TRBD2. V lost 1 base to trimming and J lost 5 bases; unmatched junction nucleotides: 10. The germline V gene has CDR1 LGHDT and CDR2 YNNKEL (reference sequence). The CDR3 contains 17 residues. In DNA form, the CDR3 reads TGTGCCAGCAGCCAAGCCCCCTCAGGTAGCGGGGACAATGAGCAGTTCTTC. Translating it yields CASSQAPSGSGDNEQFF.

The CDR3 sequence is CASSHGEGTEIYF. The CDR3 DNA reads TGTGCCAGCAGCCACGGGGAAGGGACAGAAATATATTTT. The V call is TRBV14, the J call TRBJ1-3, with 7 bases fitting TRBD1. Trimming cost V 3 bases and J 13 bases; bases outside gene matches: 9. Germline V gene data show CDR1 as SGHDN and CDR2 as FVKESK. The CDR3 extends over 13 amino acids.

CDR3 region: CASSLGTEAQSPLHF. Here the CDR3 DNA reads TGTGCCAGCAGCTTAGGGACTGAGGCACAGTCACCCCTCCACTTT. This chain connects TRBV7-9 to TRBJ1-6; the D is unclear. This CDR3 spans 15 amino acids. Trimming cost V 1 base and J 10 bases, with 14 bases left between them. From germline, CDR1 is SEHNR and CDR2 FQNEAQ (reference sequence).

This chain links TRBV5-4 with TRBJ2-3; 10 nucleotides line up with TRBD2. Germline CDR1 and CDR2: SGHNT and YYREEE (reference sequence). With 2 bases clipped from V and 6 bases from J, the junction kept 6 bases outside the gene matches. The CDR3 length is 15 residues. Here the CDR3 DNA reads TGTGCCAGCAGCTTCATTAGCGGGGGGTCGGATACGCAGTATTTT. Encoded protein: CASSFISGGSDTQYF.

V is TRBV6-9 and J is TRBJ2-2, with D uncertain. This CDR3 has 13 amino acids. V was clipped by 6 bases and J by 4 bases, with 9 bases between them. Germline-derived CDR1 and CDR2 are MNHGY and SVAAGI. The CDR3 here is CASRFLSTGELFF. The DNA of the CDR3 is TGTGCCAGCAGATTCCTATCCACCGGGGAGCTGTTTTTT.

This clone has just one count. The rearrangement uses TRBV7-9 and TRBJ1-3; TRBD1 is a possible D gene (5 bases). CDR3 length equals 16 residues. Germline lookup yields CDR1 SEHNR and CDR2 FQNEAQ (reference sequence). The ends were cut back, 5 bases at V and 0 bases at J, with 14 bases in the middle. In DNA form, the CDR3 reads TGTGCCAGCAGCGACCTGGGGCAGAGCTCTGGAAACACCATATATTTT. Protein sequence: CASSDLGQSSGNTIYF. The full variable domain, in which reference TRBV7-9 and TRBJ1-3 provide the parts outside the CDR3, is DTGVSQNPRHKITKRGQNVTFRCDPISEHNRLYWYRQTLGQGPEFLTYFQNEAQLEKSRLLSDRFSAERPKGSFSTLEIQRTEQGDSAMYLCASSDLGQSSGNTIYFGEGSWLTVV.

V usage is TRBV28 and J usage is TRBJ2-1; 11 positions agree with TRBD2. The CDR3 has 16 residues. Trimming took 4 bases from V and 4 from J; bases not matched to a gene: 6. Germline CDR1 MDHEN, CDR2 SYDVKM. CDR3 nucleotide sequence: TGTGCCAGCAGTTCCGGACTAGCGGGTTCATACAATGAGCAGTTCTTC. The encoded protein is CASSSGLAGSYNEQFF.

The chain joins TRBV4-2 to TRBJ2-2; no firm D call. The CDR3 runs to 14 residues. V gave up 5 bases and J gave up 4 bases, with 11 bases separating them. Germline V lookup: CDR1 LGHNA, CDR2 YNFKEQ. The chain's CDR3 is CASSSPQVTGELFF. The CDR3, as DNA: TGTGCCAGCAGCTCCCCTCAGGTCACCGGGGAGCTGTTTTTT.

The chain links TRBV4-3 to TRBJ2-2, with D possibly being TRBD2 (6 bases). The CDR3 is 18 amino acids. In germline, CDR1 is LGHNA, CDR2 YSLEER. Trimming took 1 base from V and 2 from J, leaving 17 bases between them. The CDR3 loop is CASSQGADRDLNTGELFF. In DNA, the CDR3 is TGCGCCAGCAGCCAAGGAGCTGACCGGGACTTAAACACCGGGGAGCTGTTTTTT.